This passage covers 2 T cell receptor beta chains from one sample sequenced in a study of cytomegalovirus exposure and HLA in healthy donors. Use of 60 Vbeta and 13 Jbeta primers characterized the PCR. Clones were sequenced by immunoSEQ multiplex PCR, and TCRdb holds only the in-frame ones, with some missing. The table records some 160,000 clones, around 80% of them present only once. Sequencing input: PBMCs. The receptors here all came from a man aged 40-55 years in good health and CMV-seronegative.

The chain joins TRBV6-6 to TRBJ1-4; no clear D. Trimming cost V 0 bases and J 0 bases, with 8 bases left between them. Germline CDR1 and CDR2: MNHNY and SVGAGI (reference sequence). The CDR3 covers 16 residues. The CDR3 DNA sequence: TGTGCCAGCAGTTACTCGAGCCCAACAACTAATGAAAAACTGTTTTTT. It codes for CASSYSSPTTNEKLFF.

The chain employs TRBV10-3 and TRBJ1-6; D unresolved. Germline CDR1 reads ENHRY; CDR2 reads SYGVKD. V was clipped by 6 bases and J by 4 bases, with 10 bases between them. This CDR3 comprises 14 residues. CDR3 amino acids: CAIRETVYNSPLHF. As DNA, the CDR3 is TGTGCCATCAGGGAAACAGTGTATAATTCACCCCTCCACTTT.